Listed below are T cell receptor beta chains from one sample, sequenced in a study of CD8+ T cells in alopecia areata. Some clones are missing from TCRdb's copy, which holds only in-frame ones; the method was immunoSEQ multiplex PCR. The sample yields roughly 210,000 clones, approximately 40% seen once. Sequencing was performed on CD4+ T cells sorted from blood, taken at approximately week 36, from a patient treated with tofacitinib. All receptors derive from a human donor with alopecia areata. CDR3s include the opening cysteine and the closing phenylalanine or tryptophan. A D gene is named only where the DNA matches it firmly. A row's size may be missing; if present it is once, few, many or a size class.

>few|TRBJ2-1|14|TRBV7-2|TRBD2
TGTGCCAGCAGCTTGGCGGGAGGGCCGCATGAGCAGTTCTTC
CASSLAGGPHEQFF
>once|TRBJ1-1|14|TRBV2|-
TGTGCCAGCAGTCCAGACAGGTTGAACACTGAAGCTTTCTTT
CASSPDRLNTEAFF
>-|TRBJ2-7|15|TRBV30|TRBD1
TGTGCCTGGAGTGTACGGACAGGGCCCTACGCCGAGCAGTACTTC
CAWSVRTGPYAEQYF
>-|TRBJ2-7|15|TRBV5-1|TRBD2
TGCGCCAGCAGCGAGGGGCGGGAGGGCCCCTACGAGCAGTACTTC
CASSEGREGPYEQYF
>-|TRBJ2-7|13|TRBV10-3|TRBD2
TGTGCCATCACTAGCGGGCCTTCCTACGAGCAGTACTTC
CAITSGPSYEQYF
>few|TRBJ2-7|14|TRBV15|-
TGTGCCACCAGCAGAGAGGCCCCGTCCTACGAGCAGTACTTC
CATSREAPSYEQYF
>few|TRBJ2-1|13|TRBV7-9|-
TGTGCCAGCAGCTCCCTCGGGGATAATGAGCAGTTCTTC
CASSSLGDNEQFF
>few|TRBJ2-2|12|TRBV14|-
TGTGCCAGCAGCTTCGGGACCGGGGAGCTGTTTTTT
CASSFGTGELFF
>few|TRBJ2-1|9|TRBV7-9|-
TGTGCCAGCCGGCGTGAGCAGTTCTTC
CASRREQFF
>-|TRBJ2-1|13|TRBV5-1|-
TGCGCCAGCAGCTTGACAGGGAACGATGAGCAGTTCTTC
CASSLTGNDEQFF
>-|TRBJ2-7|10|TRBV29-1|-
TGCAGCGTTGTTGGAGACGAGCAGTACTTC
CSVVGDEQYF
>-|TRBJ2-5|15|TRBV7-2|TRBD2
TGTGCCAGCAGCTTAGGTGGGAGGGCCCAGGAGACCCAGTACTTC
CASSLGGRAQETQYF
>once|TRBJ2-1|17|TRBV4-3|-
TGCGCCAGCAGCCCGGTGGTAAGAGGGCCACCTTGGAATGAGCAGTTCTTC
CASSPVVRGPPWNEQFF
>few|TRBJ2-2|15|TRBV2|TRBD2
TGTGCCAGCAGAGGACTAGGGCGGAACACCGGGGAGCTGTTTTTT
CASRGLGRNTGELFF
>-|TRBJ2-5|13|TRBV18|-
TGTGCCAGCCAACGTAGTCCACAAGAGACCCAGTACTTC
CASQRSPQETQYF
>-|TRBJ1-5|15|TRBV29-1|TRBD1
TGCAGCGTACCCATTGGGACAGAGAGCAATCAGCCCCAGCATTTT
CSVPIGTESNQPQHF
>-|TRBJ1-4|12|TRBV29-1|-
TGCAGCGTTGAGACCCCAGATGAAAAACTGTTTTTT
CSVETPDEKLFF